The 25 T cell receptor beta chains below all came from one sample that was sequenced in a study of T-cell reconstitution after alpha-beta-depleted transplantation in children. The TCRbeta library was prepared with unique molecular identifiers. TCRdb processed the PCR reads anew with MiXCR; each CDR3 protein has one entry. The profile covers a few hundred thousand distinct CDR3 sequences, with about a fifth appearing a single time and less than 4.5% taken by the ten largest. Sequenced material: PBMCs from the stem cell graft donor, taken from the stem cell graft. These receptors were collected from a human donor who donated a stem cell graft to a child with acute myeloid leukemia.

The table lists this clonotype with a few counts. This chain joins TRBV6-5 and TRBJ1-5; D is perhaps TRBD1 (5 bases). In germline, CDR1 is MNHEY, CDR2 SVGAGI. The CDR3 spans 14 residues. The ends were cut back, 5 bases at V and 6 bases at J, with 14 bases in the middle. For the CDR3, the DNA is TGTGCCAGCAGTAACACGGACACTAGTCAGCCCCAGCATTTT. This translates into CASSNTDTSQPQHF.

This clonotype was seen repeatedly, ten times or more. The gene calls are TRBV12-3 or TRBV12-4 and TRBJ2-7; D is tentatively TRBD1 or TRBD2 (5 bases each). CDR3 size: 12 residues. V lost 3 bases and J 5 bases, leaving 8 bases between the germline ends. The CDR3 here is CASSFVGDEQYF. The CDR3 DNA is TGTGCCAGCAGTTTCGTGGGGGACGAGCAGTACTTC.

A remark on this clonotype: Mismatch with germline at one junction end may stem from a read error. CDR3 sequence (DNA): TGCAGCGTTAAAACAGGGTTCGGGGAGCTGATTTTT. Protein: CSVKTGFGELIF. V usage is TRBV29-1 and J usage is TRBJ2-2; D perhaps matches TRBD1 (6 bases). Germline V gene lookup returns CDR1 SQVTM and CDR2 ANQGSEA. CDR3 length: 12 residues.

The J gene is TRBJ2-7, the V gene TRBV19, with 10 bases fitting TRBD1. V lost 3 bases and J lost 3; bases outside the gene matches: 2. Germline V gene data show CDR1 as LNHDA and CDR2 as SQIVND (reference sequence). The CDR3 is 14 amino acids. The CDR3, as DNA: TGTGCCAGTAGTATTGGGACAGGGGACTACGAGCAGTACTTC. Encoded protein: CASSIGTGDYEQYF.

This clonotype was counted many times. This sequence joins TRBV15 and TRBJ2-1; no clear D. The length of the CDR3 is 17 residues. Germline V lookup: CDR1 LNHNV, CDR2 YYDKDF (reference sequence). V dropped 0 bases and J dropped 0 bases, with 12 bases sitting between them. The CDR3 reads CATSREVGKSSYNEQFF. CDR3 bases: TGTGCCACCAGCAGAGAAGTGGGTAAGAGCTCCTACAATGAGCAGTTCTTC.

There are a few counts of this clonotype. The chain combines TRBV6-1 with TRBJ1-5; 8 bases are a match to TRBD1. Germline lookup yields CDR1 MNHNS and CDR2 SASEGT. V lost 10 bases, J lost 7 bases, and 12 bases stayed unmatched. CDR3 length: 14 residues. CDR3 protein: CAISTQGAGQPQHF. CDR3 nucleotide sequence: TGTGCCATCAGCACTCAGGGGGCAGGACAGCCCCAGCATTTT.

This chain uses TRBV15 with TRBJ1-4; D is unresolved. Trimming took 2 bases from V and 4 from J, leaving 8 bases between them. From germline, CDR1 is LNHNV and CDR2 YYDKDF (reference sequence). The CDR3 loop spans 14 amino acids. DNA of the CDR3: TGTGCCACCAGCAGATACTCCTATAATGAAAAACTGTTTTTT. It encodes CATSRYSYNEKLFF.

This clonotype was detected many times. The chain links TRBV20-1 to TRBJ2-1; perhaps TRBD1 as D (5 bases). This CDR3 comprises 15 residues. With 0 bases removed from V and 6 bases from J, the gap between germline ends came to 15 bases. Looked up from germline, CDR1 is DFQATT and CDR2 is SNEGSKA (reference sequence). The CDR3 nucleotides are TGCAGTGCTAGAGATTGGCAGGGTGAGCGCAATGAGCAGTTCTTC. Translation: CSARDWQGERNEQFF.

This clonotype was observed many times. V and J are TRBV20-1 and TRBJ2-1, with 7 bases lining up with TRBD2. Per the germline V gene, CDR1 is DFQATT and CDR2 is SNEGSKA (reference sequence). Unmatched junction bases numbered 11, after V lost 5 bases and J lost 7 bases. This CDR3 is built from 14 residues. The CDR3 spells CSAYIQREGNEQFF. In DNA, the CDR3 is TGCAGTGCTTATATCCAGCGGGAAGGAAATGAGCAGTTCTTC.

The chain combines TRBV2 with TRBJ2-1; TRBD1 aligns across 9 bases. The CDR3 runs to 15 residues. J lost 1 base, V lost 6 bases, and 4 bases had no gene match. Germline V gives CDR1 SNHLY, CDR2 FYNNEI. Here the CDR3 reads CASRAGQGSYNEQFF. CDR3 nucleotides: TGTGCCAGCAGGGCGGGACAGGGATCCTACAATGAGCAGTTCTTC.

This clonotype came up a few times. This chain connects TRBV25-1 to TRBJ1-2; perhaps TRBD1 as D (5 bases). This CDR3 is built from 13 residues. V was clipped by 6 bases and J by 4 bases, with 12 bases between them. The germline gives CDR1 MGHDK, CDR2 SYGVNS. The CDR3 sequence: CASSASDSYGYTF. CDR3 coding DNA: TGTGCCAGCAGCGCGTCTGACAGCTATGGCTACACCTTC.

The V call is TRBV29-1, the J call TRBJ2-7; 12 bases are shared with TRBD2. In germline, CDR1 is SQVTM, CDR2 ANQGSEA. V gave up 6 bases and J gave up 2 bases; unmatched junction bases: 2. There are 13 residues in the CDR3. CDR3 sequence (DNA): TGCAGCGTCACTAGCGGGAGGACCTACGAGCAGTACTTC. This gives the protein CSVTSGRTYEQYF.

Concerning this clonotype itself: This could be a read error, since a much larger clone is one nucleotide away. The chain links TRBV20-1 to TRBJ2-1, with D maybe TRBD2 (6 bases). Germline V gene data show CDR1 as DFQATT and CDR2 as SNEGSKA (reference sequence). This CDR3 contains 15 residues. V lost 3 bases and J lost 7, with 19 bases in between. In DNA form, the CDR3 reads TGCAGTGCTAGTAGAGACGCAATTGGGGGGAATGAGCAGTTCTTC. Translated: CSASRDAIGGNEQFF.

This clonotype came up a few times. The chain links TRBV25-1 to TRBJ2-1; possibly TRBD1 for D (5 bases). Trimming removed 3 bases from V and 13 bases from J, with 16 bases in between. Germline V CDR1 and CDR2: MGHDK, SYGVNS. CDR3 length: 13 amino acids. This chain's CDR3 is CASSEFQGLVQFF. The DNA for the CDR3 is TGTGCCAGCAGTGAGTTCCAGGGCCTCGTTCAGTTCTTC.

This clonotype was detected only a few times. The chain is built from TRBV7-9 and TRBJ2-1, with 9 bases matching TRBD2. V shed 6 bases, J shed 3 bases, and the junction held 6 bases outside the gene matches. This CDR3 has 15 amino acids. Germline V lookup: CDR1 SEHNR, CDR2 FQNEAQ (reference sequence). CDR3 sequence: CASSLAGLLYNEQFF. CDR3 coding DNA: TGTGCCAGCAGTCTAGCGGGACTGCTCTACAATGAGCAGTTCTTC.

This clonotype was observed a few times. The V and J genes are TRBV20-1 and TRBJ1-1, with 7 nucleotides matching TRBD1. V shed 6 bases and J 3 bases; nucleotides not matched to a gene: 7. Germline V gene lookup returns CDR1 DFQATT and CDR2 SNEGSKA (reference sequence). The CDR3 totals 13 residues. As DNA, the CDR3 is TGCAGTGCACAACAGGGGAGGGACACTGAAGCTTTCTTT. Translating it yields CSAQQGRDTEAFF.

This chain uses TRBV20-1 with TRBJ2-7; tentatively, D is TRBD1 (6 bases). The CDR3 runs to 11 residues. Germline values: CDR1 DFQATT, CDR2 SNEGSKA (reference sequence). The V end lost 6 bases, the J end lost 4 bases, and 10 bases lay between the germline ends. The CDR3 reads CSANRDYEQYF. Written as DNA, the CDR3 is TGCAGTGCAAACAGGGATTACGAGCAGTACTTC.

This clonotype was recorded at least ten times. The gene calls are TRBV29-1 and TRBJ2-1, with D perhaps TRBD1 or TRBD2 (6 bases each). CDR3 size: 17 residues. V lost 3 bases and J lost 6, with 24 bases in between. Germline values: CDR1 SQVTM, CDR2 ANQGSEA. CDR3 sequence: CSVDRDVYEGGPNEQFF. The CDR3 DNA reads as TGCAGCGTTGACCGGGACGTTTATGAGGGGGGTCCCAATGAGCAGTTCTTC.

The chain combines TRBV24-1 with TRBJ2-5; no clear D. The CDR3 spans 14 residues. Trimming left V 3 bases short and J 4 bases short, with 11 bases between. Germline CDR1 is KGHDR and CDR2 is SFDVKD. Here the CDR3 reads CATSDRRVGETQYF. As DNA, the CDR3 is TGTGCCACCAGTGATCGCCGGGTTGGAGAGACCCAGTACTTC.

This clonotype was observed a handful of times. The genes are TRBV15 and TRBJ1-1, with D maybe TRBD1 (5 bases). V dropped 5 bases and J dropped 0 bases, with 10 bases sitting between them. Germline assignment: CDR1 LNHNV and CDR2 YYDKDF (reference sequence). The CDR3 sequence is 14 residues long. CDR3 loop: CATSDSYMNTEAFF. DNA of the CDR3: TGTGCCACCAGCGACAGTTACATGAACACTGAAGCTTTCTTT.

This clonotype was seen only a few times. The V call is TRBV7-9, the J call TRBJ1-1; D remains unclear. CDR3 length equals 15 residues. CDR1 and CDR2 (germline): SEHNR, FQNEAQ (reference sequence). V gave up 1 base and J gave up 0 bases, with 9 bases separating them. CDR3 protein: CASSLGLGMNTEAFF. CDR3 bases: TGTGCCAGCAGCTTAGGTCTGGGGATGAACACTGAAGCTTTCTTT.

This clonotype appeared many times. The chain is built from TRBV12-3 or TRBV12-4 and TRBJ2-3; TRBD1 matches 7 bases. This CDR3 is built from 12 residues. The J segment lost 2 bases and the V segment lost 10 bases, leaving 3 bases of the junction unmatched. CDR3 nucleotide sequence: TGTGCCACCACAGGGGACACAGATACGCAGTATTTT. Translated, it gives CATTGDTDTQYF.

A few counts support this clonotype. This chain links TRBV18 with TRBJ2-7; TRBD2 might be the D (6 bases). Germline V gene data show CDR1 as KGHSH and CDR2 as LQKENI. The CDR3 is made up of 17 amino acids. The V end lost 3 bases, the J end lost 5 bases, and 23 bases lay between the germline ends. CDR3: CASSPPRDGVKGNEQYF. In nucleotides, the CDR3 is TGTGCCAGCTCACCGCCGCGGGACGGGGTTAAGGGTAACGAGCAGTACTTC.

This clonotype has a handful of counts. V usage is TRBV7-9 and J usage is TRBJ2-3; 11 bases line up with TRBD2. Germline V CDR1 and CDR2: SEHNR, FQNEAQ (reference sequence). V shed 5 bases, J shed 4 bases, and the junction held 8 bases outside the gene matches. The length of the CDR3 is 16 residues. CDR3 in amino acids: CASSNSSGRLADTQYF. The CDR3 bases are TGTGCCAGCAGCAACTCTAGCGGGAGGTTGGCAGATACGCAGTATTTT. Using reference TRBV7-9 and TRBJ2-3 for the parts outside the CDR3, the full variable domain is DTGVSQNPRHKITKRGQNVTFRCDPISEHNRLYWYRQTLGQGPEFLTYFQNEAQLEKSRLLSDRFSAERPKGSFSTLEIQRTEQGDSAMYLCASSNSSGRLADTQYFGPGTRLTVL.

The CDR3 region is CSARDGYGYTF. CDR3 DNA sequence: TGCAGTGCTAGAGATGGATATGGCTACACCTTC. V gene TRBV20-1 combines with J gene TRBJ1-2; D gene ambiguous. The CDR3 spans 11 residues. Trimming took off 0 bases at V and 5 bases at J, with 4 bases between the two ends. CDR1 is DFQATT, CDR2 SNEGSKA, per germline (reference sequence).